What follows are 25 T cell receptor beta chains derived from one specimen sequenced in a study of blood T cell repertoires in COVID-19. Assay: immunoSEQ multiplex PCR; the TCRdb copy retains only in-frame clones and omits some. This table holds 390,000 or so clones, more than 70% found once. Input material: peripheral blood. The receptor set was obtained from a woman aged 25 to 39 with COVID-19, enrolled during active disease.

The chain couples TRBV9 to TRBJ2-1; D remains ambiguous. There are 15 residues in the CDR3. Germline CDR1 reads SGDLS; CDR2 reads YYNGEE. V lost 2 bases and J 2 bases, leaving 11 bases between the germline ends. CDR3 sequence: CASSVMALAYNEQFF. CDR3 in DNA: TGTGCCAGCAGCGTTATGGCCCTCGCCTACAATGAGCAGTTCTTC. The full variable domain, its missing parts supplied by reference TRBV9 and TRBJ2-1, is DSGVTQTPKHLITATGQRVTLRCSPRSGDLSVYWYQQSLDQGLQFLIQYYNGEERAKGNILERFSAQQFPDLHSELNLSSLELGDSALYFCASSVMALAYNEQFFGPGTRLTVL.

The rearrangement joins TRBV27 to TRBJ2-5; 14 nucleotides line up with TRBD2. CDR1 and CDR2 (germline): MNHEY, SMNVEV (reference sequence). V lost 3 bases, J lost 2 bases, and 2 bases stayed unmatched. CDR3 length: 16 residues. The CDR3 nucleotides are TGTGCCAGCAGTTTGACTAGCGGGAGGGCACAAGAGACCCAGTACTTC. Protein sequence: CASSLTSGRAQETQYF.

The CDR3 DNA sequence: TGTGCCAGCAGACTTCAAGGGACAGGGTGGGGGGAAGAGACCCAGTACTTC. It yields the protein CASRLQGTGWGEETQYF. V gene TRBV27 combines with J gene TRBJ2-5, with 9 bases that match TRBD1. The CDR3 is 17 residues long. Germline CDR1 MNHEY, CDR2 SMNVEV (reference sequence). The junction had 14 bases not matched to a gene; V was cut back by 6 bases and J by 3 bases.

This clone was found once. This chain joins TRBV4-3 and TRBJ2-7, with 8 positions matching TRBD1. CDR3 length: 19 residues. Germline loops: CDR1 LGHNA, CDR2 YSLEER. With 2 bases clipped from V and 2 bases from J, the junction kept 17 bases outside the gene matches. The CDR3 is CASSQHPMDREALPYEQYF. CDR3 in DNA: TGCGCCAGCAGCCAACACCCGATGGACAGGGAGGCCCTCCCCTACGAGCAGTACTTC.

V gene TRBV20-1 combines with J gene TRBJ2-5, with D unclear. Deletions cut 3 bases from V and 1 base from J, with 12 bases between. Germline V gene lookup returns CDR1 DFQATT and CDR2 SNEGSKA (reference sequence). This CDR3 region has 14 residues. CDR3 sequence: CSASPQSPQETQYF. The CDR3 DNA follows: TGCAGTGCTAGTCCCCAGTCCCCCCAAGAGACCCAGTACTTC.

The CDR3 region is CASREGSTSTDTQYF. CDR3 nucleotide sequence: TGCGCCAGCAGGGAGGGGTCGACTAGCACAGATACGCAGTATTTT. This sequence joins TRBV5-1 and TRBJ2-3, with D possibly matching TRBD2 (6 bases). Looked up from germline, CDR1 is SGHRS and CDR2 is YFSETQ. V gave up 5 bases and J gave up 0 bases, with 13 bases separating them. The CDR3 is made up of 15 amino acids. The variable domain in full, completed from reference TRBV5-1 and TRBJ2-3, reads KAGVTQTPRYLIKTRGQQVTLSCSPISGHRSVSWYQQTPGQGLQFLFEYFSETQRNKGNFPGRFSGRQFSNSRSEMNVSTLELGDSALYLCASREGSTSTDTQYFGPGTRLTVL.

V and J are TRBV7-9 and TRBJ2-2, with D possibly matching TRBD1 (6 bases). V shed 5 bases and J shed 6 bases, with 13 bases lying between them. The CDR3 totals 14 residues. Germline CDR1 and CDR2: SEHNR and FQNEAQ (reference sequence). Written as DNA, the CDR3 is TGTGCCAGCAGCGCGTCAGGGGAAGCCGGGGAGCTGTTTTTT. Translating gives CASSASGEAGELFF.

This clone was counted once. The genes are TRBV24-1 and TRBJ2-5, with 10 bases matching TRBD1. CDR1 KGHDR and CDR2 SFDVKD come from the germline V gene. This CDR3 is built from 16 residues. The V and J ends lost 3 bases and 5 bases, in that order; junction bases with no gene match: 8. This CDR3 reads CATSDPAGTGVETQYF. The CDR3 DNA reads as TGTGCCACCAGTGATCCCGCCGGGACAGGGGTCGAGACCCAGTACTTC.

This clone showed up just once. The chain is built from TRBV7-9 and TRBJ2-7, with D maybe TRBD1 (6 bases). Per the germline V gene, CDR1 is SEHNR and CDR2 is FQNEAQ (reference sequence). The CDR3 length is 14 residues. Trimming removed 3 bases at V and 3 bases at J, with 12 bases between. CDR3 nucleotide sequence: TGTGCCAGCAGCTTGGGGGACACCTTCTACGAGCAGTACTTC. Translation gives CASSLGDTFYEQYF.

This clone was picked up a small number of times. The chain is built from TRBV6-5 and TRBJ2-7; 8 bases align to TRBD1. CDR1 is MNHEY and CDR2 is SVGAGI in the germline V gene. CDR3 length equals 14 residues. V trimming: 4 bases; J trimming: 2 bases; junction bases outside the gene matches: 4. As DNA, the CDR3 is TGTGCCAGCAGTTCCCGGACAGGGCCCTACGAGCAGTACTTC. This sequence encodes CASSSRTGPYEQYF.

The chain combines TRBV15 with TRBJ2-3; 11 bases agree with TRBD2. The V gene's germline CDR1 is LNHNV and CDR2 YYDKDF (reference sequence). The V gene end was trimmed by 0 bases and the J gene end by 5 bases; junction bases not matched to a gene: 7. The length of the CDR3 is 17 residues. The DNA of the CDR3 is TGTGCCACCAGCAGAGAAGTAATAGCGGGAGGGGGAGATACGCAGTATTTT. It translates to CATSREVIAGGGDTQYF.

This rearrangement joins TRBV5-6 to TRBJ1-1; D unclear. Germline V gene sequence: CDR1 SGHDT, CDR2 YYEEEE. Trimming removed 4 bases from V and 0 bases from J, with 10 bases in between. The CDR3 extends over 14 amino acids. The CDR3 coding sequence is TGTGCCAGCAGCCCGTGGAGCATGAACACTGAAGCTTTCTTT. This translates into CASSPWSMNTEAFF. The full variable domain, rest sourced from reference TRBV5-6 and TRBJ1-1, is DAGVTQSPTHLIKTRGQQVTLRCSPKSGHDTVSWYQQALGQGPQFIFQYYEEEERQRGNFPDRFSGHQFPNYSSELNVNALLLGDSALYLCASSPWSMNTEAFFGQGTRLTVV.

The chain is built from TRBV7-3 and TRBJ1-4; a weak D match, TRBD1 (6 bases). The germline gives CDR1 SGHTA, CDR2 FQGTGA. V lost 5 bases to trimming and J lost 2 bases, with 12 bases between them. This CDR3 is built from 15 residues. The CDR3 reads CASSVRGGTNEKLFF. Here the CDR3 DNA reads TGTGCCAGCAGCGTCAGGGGTGGCACTAATGAAAAACTGTTTTTT. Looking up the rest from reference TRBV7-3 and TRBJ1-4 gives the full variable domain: GAGVSQTPSNKVTEKGKYVELRCDPISGHTALYWYRQSLGQGPEFLIYFQGTGAADDSGLPNDRFFAVRPEGSVSTLKIQRTERGDSAVYLCASSVRGGTNEKLFFGSGTQLSVL.

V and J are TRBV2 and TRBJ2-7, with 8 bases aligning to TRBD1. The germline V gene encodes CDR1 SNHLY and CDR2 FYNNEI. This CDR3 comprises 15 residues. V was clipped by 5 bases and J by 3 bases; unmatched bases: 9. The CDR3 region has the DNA TGTGCCAGCAGTACCCGACAGGGGTTCTTCTACGAGCAGTACTTC. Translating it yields CASSTRQGFFYEQYF.

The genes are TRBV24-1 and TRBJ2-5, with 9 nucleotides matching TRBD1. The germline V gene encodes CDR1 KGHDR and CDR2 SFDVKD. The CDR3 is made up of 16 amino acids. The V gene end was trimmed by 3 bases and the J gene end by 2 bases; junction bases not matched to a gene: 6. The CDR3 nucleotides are TGTGCCACCAGTGATGACGGACAGGGGAGACAAGAGACCCAGTACTTC. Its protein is CATSDDGQGRQETQYF.

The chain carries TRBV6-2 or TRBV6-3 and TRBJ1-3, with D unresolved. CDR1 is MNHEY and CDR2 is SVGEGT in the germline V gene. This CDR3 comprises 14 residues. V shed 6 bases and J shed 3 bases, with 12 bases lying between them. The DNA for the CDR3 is TGTGCCAGCAGCCCCCAGGTGATTGGAAACACCATATATTTT. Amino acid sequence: CASSPQVIGNTIYF.

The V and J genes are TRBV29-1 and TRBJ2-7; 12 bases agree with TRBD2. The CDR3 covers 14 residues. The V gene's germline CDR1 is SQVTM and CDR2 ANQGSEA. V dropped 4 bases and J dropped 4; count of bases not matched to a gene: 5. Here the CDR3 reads CSVGASGRVYEQYF. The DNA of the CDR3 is TGCAGCGTTGGGGCTAGCGGGAGGGTTTACGAGCAGTACTTC.

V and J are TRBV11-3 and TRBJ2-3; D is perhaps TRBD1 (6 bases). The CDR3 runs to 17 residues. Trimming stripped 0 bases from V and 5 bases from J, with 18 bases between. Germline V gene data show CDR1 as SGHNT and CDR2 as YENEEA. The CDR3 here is CASSLETGIGVGDTQYF. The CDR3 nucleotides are TGTGCCAGCAGCTTAGAAACAGGGATTGGGGTTGGAGATACGCAGTATTTT.

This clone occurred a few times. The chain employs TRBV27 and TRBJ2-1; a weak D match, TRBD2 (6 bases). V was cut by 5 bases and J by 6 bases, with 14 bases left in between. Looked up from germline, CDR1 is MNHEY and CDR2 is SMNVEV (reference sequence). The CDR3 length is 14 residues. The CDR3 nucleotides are TGTGCCAGCAGTCCTGGGACTCGGGGCAATGAGCAGTTCTTC. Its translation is CASSPGTRGNEQFF.

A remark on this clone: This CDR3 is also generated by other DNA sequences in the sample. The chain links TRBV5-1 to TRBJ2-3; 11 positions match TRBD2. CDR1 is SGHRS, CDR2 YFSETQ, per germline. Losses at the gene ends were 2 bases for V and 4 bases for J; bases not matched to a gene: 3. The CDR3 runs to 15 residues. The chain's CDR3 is CASSLLAGGADTQYF. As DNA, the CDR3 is TGCGCCAGCAGCTTATTAGCGGGAGGGGCAGATACGCAGTATTTT.

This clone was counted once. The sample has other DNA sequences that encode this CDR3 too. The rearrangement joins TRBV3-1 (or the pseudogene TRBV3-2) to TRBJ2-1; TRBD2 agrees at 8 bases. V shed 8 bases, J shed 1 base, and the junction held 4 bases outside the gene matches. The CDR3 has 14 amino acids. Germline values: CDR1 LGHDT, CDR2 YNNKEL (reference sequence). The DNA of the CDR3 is TGTGCCAGCTCCCGGGGGGGGTCCTACAATGAGCAGTTCTTC. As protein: CASSRGGSYNEQFF.

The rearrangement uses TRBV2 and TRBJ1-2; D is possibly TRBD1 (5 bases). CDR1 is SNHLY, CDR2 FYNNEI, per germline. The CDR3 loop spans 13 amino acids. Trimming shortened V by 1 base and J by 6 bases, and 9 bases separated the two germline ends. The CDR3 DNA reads TGTGCCAGCAGTGAAGTTGCGGGGGATGGCTACACCTTC. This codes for CASSEVAGDGYTF.

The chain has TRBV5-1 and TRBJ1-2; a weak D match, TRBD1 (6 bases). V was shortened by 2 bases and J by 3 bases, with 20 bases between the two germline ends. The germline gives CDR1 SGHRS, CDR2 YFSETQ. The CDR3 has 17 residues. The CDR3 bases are TGCGCCAGCAGCTTACGACAGGCAGGTCTAAGGGACTATGGCTACACCTTC. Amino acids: CASSLRQAGLRDYGYTF.

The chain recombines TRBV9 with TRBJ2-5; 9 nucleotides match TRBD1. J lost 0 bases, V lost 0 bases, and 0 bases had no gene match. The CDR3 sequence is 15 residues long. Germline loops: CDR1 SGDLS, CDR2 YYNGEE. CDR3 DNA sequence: TGTGCCAGCAGCGTAGGACAGGGGGACCAAGAGACCCAGTACTTC. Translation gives CASSVGQGDQETQYF.

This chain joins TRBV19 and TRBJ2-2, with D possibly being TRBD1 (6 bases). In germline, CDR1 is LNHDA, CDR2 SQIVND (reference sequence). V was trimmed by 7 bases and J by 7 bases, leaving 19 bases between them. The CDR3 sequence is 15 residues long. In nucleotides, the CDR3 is TGTGCCAGTAAGGAACAGGGCCCCGGTAGCGGGGAGCTGTTTTTT. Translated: CASKEQGPGSGELFF.